The present T cell receptor beta chain was sequenced within a study of T cell repertoires in cytomegalovirus infection. Study background: It was the public TCR beta signatures that indicated both CMV infection and matching HLA type.

TCRdb used MiXCR to reprocess the reads, holding one entry per CDR3 protein. This table has 750,000 to 950,000 distinct CDR3 sequences, roughly 29% appearing once. V was pared by 4 bases and J by 4 bases, with 6 bases of the junction left unmatched. This CDR3 is built from 14 residues. CDR1 and CDR2 from the germline V gene are SGHVS and FNYEAQ. A few counts support this clonotype. Antigen specificity is unknown. The TCR was taken from a human donor in good health (CMV status not recorded). Some clones in this sample may be carry-over from other donors' samples. The chain joins TRBV7-6 to TRBJ2-5; 7 bases map to TRBD1. This sample comprised cultured CD8+ T cells from PBMCs, obtained from culture after CMV antigen stimulation. CDR3 sequence reads: CASSSTGVGETQYF. CDR3 sequence (DNA): TGTGCCAGCAGCTCTACAGGGGTAGGAGAGACCCAGTACTTC.